This T cell receptor beta chain was recorded in a study of blood T cell repertoires in COVID-19 (dated by TCRdb to the early 2020s). Looking at the study overall: Collaborator samples came from the United States, Italy and Spain and covered acute and convalescent phases of COVID-19. HLA class I and class II types, where available, came from metadata supplied by the sample provider rather than from assay-based typing. Sample metadata almost always included a de-identified subject ID, COVID-19 status, age in years and sex. The prospective study material was composed of cDNA or gDNA derived from T cells, B-cell-depleted T cells, or PBMCs. Deeply sampled blood TCRbeta repertoires from subjects exposed to, actively infected with, or recovered from COVID-19 were included in the dataset. The repertoires were made available in a free public database intended to serve as a resource for research on the immune response to SARS-CoV-2. Samples came from the ongoing ImmuneRACE study (first 160 participants) plus 1,254 subjects from 6 global collaborators.

From the cysteine up to the phenylalanine, the CDR3 has a length of 15 residues. Only the CDR3 DNA is retained, 45 bases long and in frame from the first base. The germline V and J ends show losses of 5 bases and 6 bases respectively, and no gene match explains 10 bases of the junction. Looking up the germline V gene yields CDR1 SGHVS and CDR2 FQNEAQ. This clone came up a few times. The antigen it recognizes is unknown. Per-base qualities were not stored, and no clone one base away is much larger. Participants in the prospective study were enrolled through a virtual design, were aged roughly 18 to 100 years, and lived in roughly 25 United States geographic areas. To assign participants to cohorts, the prospective study relied on clinical history that participants themselves reported in a screening survey and a study questionnaire. Recovered participants in ImmuneRACE Cohort 3 were defined by two consecutive negative NP/OP PCR tests, clearance by a healthcare professional, or resolution of symptoms. Mobile phlebotomists in the prospective study collected whole blood, serum and a nasopharyngeal or oropharyngeal swab from every participant. Additional blood draws and questionnaires over an approximately two-month period could optionally be provided by prospective study participants. Before DNA extraction, prospective study blood samples were shipped either frozen or at room temperature.

General findings and caveats noted by the study authors: How much clinical and demographic metadata was included differed by source and by participant, and the metadata was provided uncurated.

TCRbeta CDR3 regions were amplified from genomic DNA by means of the immunoSEQ Assay, a bias-controlled multiplex PCR. Regarding the original processing steps: Within the assay, amplification of reference gene primers was used to estimate how many nucleated cells each sample contained. To quantify the absolute abundance of each unique TCRbeta CDR3 rearrangement, sequence reads were collapsed and filtered. Productive Simpson clonality was computed per sample as the square root of Simpson's diversity index over productive rearrangements. TCRdb took this table from immuneACCESS and kept in-frame rearrangements with V and J called. Such tables lack part of the clones; where checked against another copy, unresolved V genes explain under half of the gap, and the rest is unexplained. V, J and clone size derive from that table, while D and trimming were established from the DNA sequence. The table for this sample lists some 250,000 clones; around 85% of them were counted only once. The top ten clones comprise under 2.5% of the sample.

The material sequenced was PBMCs or T cells enriched from blood (not recorded which). The sequence was obtained from a woman aged 45 to 65 who had recovered from COVID-19. The receptor chain draws on TRBV7-8 and TRBJ1-2, and 9 junctional nucleotides match TRBD1. The sequenced DNA is TGTGCCAGCAGCCGACCCCTGACAGGGGGAGATGGCTACACCTTC. This translates into CASSRPLTGGDGYTF.